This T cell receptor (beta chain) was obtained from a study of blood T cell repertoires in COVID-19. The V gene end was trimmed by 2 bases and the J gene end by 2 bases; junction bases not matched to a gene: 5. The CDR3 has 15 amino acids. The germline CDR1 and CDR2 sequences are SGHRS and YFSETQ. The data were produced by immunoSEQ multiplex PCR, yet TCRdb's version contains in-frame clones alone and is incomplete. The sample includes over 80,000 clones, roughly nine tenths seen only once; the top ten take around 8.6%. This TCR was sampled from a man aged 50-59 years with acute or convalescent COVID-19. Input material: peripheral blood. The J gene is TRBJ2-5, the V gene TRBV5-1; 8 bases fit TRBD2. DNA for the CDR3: TGCGCCAGCAGCTTAGGCGGGGGGCGTCAAGAGACCCAGTACTTC. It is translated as CASSLGGGRQETQYF.